This T cell receptor beta chain originates from a study of cytomegalovirus exposure and HLA in healthy donors. Whole-study results and caveats: The study labeled 150 to 200 TCR beta chains cytomegalovirus-associated.

The CDR3 runs to 16 residues. The ends lost 5 bases at V and 3 bases at J; junction bases unmatched: 7. The V gene's germline CDR1 is SGHTA and CDR2 FQGNSA. Libraries were prepared by immunoSEQ multiplex PCR; TCRdb keeps only in-frame clonotypes and omits some of them. The sample yields 150,000 to 200,000 clones, 88% seen once. As to this clone: The antigen remains undetermined.

This chain connects TRBV7-2 to TRBJ2-7; the match to TRBD2 covers 13 bases. The origin of this receptor is a man aged 18 to 30 in good health and CMV-seronegative. Sequenced sample: PBMCs. DNA of the CDR3: TGTGCCAGCAGCCAGACTAGCGGGGGGCCAAGCTACGAGCAGTACTTC. This encodes CASSQTSGGPSYEQYF.